Below, 32 T cell receptor beta chains from the same sample are listed, as sequenced in a study of OX40 agonist ivuxolimab in advanced cancers. The data were produced by immunoSEQ multiplex PCR, yet TCRdb's version contains in-frame clones alone and is incomplete. This repertoire shows 59,000 or so clones, 82% found once; its top ten account for under 4.5%. The starting material was CD4+ or CD8+ T cells sorted from blood, obtained in a trial of the OX40 agonist ivuxolimab. Receptors originate from an adult with an advanced solid tumor such as melanoma, head and neck, liver or kidney cancer.

V is TRBV7-8 and J is TRBJ2-7; TRBD1 is a possible D gene (5 bases). The V and J ends lost 3 bases and 4 bases respectively, with 13 bases between them. Germline CDR1 is SGHVS and CDR2 is FQNEAQ. This CDR3 has 14 amino acids. The CDR3 DNA reads TGTGCCAGCAGCTTTGACAGAACCAAGTACGAGCAGTACTTC. Translating it yields CASSFDRTKYEQYF.

The chain combines TRBV4-1 with TRBJ2-5, with D perhaps assigned TRBD1 or TRBD2 (5 bases each). Trimming stripped 4 bases from V and 0 bases from J, with 15 bases between. CDR1 and CDR2 (germline): MGHRA, YSYEKL. There are 16 residues in the CDR3. The CDR3 loop reads CASSRGVWQDQETQYF. The CDR3 bases are TGCGCCAGCAGCCGAGGGGTATGGCAGGACCAAGAGACCCAGTACTTC.

The chain recombines TRBV18 with TRBJ1-4, with no clear D. The germline V and J ends were trimmed by 2 bases and 0 bases, with 13 bases remaining between them. This CDR3 spans 17 amino acids. CDR1 and CDR2 (germline): KGHSH, LQKENI. The chain's CDR3 is CASSPIHVGATNEKLFF. The CDR3 DNA reads as TGTGCCAGCTCACCAATTCATGTGGGTGCAACTAATGAAAAACTGTTTTTT. The variable domain in full, with the rest retrieved from reference TRBV18 and TRBJ1-4, is NAGVMQNPRHLVRRRGQEARLRCSPMKGHSHVYWYRQLPEEGLKFMVYLQKENIIDESGMPKERFSAEFPKEGPSILRIQQVVRGDSAAYFCASSPIHVGATNEKLFFGSGTQLSVL.

The chain carries TRBV19 and TRBJ2-1, with 13 bases fitting TRBD2. The trim removed 2 bases at V and 2 bases at J, leaving 3 bases unmatched. Germline V lookup: CDR1 LNHDA, CDR2 SQIVND (reference sequence). The CDR3 contains 17 residues. CDR3 in DNA: TGTGCCAGTAGTATATCTGGGACTAGCGGGACCTACAATGAGCAGTTCTTC. Its protein product is CASSISGTSGTYNEQFF.

Comments on this clone: No DNA is shown, since the ends of the CDR3 on it are uncertain; the CDR3 is the one TCRdb lists. The V and J genes are TRBV6-5 and TRBJ2-7; the table's D call of TRBD1 was not tested on the DNA. From germline, CDR1 is MNHEY and CDR2 SVGAGI. Both ends counted, the CDR3 spans 16 residues. The CDR3 sequence is CASSSSTGRGNYEQYF.

The genes are TRBV19 and TRBJ2-6; TRBD1 matches at 7 bases. Looked up from germline, CDR1 is LNHDA and CDR2 is SQIVND (reference sequence). CDR3 size: 14 residues. Trimming cost V 8 bases and J 4 bases; bases outside gene matches: 5. The CDR3: CASETGTGANVLTF. In DNA form, the CDR3 reads TGTGCCAGTGAGACAGGGACGGGGGCCAACGTCCTGACTTTC.

This chain links TRBV19 with TRBJ2-7, with D possibly being TRBD2 (5 bases). Germline V CDR1 and CDR2: LNHDA, SQIVND (reference sequence). The V end lost 5 bases, the J end lost 1 base, and 9 bases lay between the germline ends. The CDR3 runs 13 residues. Here the CDR3 reads CASSLTGSYEQYF. CDR3 DNA: TGTGCCAGTAGTCTGACGGGATCCTACGAGCAGTACTTC. Variable domain in full (rest from reference TRBV19 and TRBJ2-7): DGGITQSPKYLFRKEGQNVTLSCEQNLNHDAMYWYRQDPGQGLRLIYYSQIVNDFQKGDIAEGYSVSREKKESFPLTVTSAQKNPTAFYLCASSLTGSYEQYFGPGTRLTVT.

The chain employs TRBV6-5 and TRBJ2-7; 10 bases are a match to TRBD1. Germline CDR1 and CDR2: MNHEY and SVGAGI. J was trimmed by 4 bases and V by 5 bases; bases with no gene match: 5. This CDR3 has 14 residues. The CDR3 nucleotides are TGTGCCAGCAGTCGACGACAGGGGGCATACGAGCAGTACTTC. Protein: CASSRRQGAYEQYF.

About this clone: This specimen includes other DNA sequences encoding the same CDR3. The CDR3 is CASSTPGPDNYGYTF. The CDR3 DNA sequence: TGTGCCAGCAGTACGCCGGGACCTGATAACTATGGCTACACCTTC. The chain couples TRBV28 to TRBJ1-2, with a tentative D call TRBD1 (5 bases). Trimming removed 5 bases at V and 1 base at J, with 14 bases between. The CDR3 length is 15 residues. Germline V gene sequence: CDR1 MDHEN, CDR2 SYDVKM.

V and J are TRBV5-4 and TRBJ2-7, with D perhaps TRBD1 or TRBD2 (6 bases each). This CDR3 is 15 amino acids long. Deletions cut 1 base from V and 2 bases from J, with 13 bases between. Germline V gene data show CDR1 as SGHNT and CDR2 as YYREEE (reference sequence). The CDR3 here is CASSLSGASTYEQYF. In DNA, the CDR3 is TGTGCCAGCAGCTTGTCGGGGGCCTCCACCTACGAGCAGTACTTC.

The rearrangement links TRBV11-2 to TRBJ1-3, with no clear D. Trimming left V 4 bases short and J 5 bases short, with 12 bases between. CDR1 is SGHAT, CDR2 FQNNGV, per germline. This CDR3 spans 14 amino acids. CDR3 sequence: CASSSEIERNTIYF. The CDR3 DNA reads as TGTGCCAGCAGCTCGGAGATAGAGCGAAACACCATATATTTT. Variable domain in full (rest from reference TRBV11-2 and TRBJ1-3): EAGVAQSPRYKIIEKRQSVAFWCNPISGHATLYWYQQILGQGPKLLIQFQNNGVVDDSQLPKDRFSAERLKGVDSTLKIQPAKLEDSAVYLCASSSEIERNTIYFGEGSWLTVV.

This chain links TRBV25-1 with TRBJ2-5, with D tentatively TRBD1 or TRBD2 (6 bases each). V lost 2 bases, J lost 2 bases, and 12 bases lay in between. The germline V gene has CDR1 MGHDK and CDR2 SYGVNS. The CDR3 runs 15 residues. This CDR3 reads CASSEGSGAQETQYF. In DNA, the CDR3 is TGTGCCAGCAGTGAAGGGTCGGGGGCTCAAGAGACCCAGTACTTC.

This chain uses TRBV7-3 with TRBJ2-1; 12 bases are shared with TRBD2. V gave up 5 bases and J gave up 1 base; unmatched junction bases: 3. There are 16 residues in the CDR3. CDR1 is SGHTA and CDR2 is FQGTGA in the germline V gene. The CDR3 DNA sequence: TGTGCCAGCAGCATGACTAGCGGGGGATCCTACAATGAGCAGTTCTTC. Encoded protein: CASSMTSGGSYNEQFF. The full variable domain, in which reference TRBV7-3 and TRBJ2-1 provide the parts outside the CDR3, is GAGVSQTPSNKVTEKGKYVELRCDPISGHTALYWYRQSLGQGPEFLIYFQGTGAADDSGLPNDRFFAVRPEGSVSTLKIQRTERGDSAVYLCASSMTSGGSYNEQFFGPGTRLTVL.

This rearrangement joins TRBV4-2 to TRBJ2-2, with D perhaps assigned TRBD1 or TRBD2 (5 bases each). CDR3 size: 16 residues. Germline V lookup: CDR1 LGHNA, CDR2 YNFKEQ. Trimming removed 1 base at V and 4 bases at J, with 13 bases between. The CDR3 nucleotides are TGTGCCAGCAGCCAAGGGGGGAGAGGCCGCACCGGGGAGCTGTTTTTT. Residues: CASSQGGRGRTGELFF.

This clone has a single count. The gene calls are TRBV11-2 and TRBJ2-3, with 10 bases fitting TRBD1. V lost 7 bases and J lost 4; bases outside the gene matches: 5. The germline CDR1 and CDR2 sequences are SGHAT and FQNNGV. The CDR3 extends over 14 amino acids. CDR3 DNA: TGTGCCAGCACCTCGGGACAGGGGCCAGATACGCAGTATTTT. It translates to CASTSGQGPDTQYF.

The V and J genes are TRBV6-1 and TRBJ2-1; TRBD2 is a possible D gene (6 bases). Germline values: CDR1 MNHNS, CDR2 SASEGT. V lost 5 bases, J lost 7 bases, and 18 bases lay in between. This CDR3 is 15 amino acids long. The CDR3 reads CASSLTGARGNEQFF. The CDR3 nucleotides read TGTGCCAGCAGTTTAACGGGCGCGCGGGGTAATGAGCAGTTCTTC.

The rearrangement links TRBV5-1 to TRBJ2-7; 11 nucleotides line up with TRBD1. The CDR3 length is 14 residues. The ends lost 3 bases at V and 6 bases at J; junction bases unmatched: 5. Looked up from germline, CDR1 is SGHRS and CDR2 is YFSETQ. The CDR3 region is CASSSRDRGGEQYF. As DNA, the CDR3 is TGCGCCAGCAGCTCCCGGGACAGGGGGGGCGAGCAGTACTTC.

The chain couples TRBV29-1 to TRBJ2-6; 7 nucleotides agree with TRBD1. Germline-derived CDR1 and CDR2 are SQVTM and ANQGSEA. The CDR3 totals 15 residues. V lost 1 base and J lost 2; bases outside the gene matches: 2. The CDR3 DNA sequence: TGCAGCGTTGAAGGACAGGGTCCTGGGGCCAACGTCCTGACTTTC. Encoded protein: CSVEGQGPGANVLTF.

The V and J genes are TRBV28 and TRBJ1-5, with unresolved D. This CDR3 contains 16 residues. Germline V gives CDR1 MDHEN, CDR2 SYDVKM. Trimming pared 5 bases from V and 1 base from J, leaving 15 bases between. DNA for the CDR3: TGTGCCAGCAGTCGCTCAGGCGTCGGGAGCAATCAGCCCCAGCATTTT. It yields the protein CASSRSGVGSNQPQHF.

The chain is built from TRBV6-5 and TRBJ1-1, with D possibly TRBD1 on 6 matching bases. CDR3 length equals 16 residues. From germline, CDR1 is MNHEY and CDR2 SVGAGI. V was shortened by 2 bases and J by 2 bases, with 15 bases between the two germline ends. CDR3 residues: CASSYTPGTPNTEAFF. As DNA, the CDR3 is TGTGCCAGCAGTTACACTCCCGGGACACCCAACACTGAAGCTTTCTTT.

This chain links TRBV12-5 with TRBJ2-2; D is perhaps TRBD2 (5 bases). Per the germline V gene, CDR1 is LGHNT and CDR2 is FRNRAP. The CDR3 contains 15 residues. The V and J ends lost 2 bases and 5 bases respectively, with 12 bases between them. In DNA form, the CDR3 reads TGTGCTAGTGGTTTGCTAGAGTCGGGGACCGGGGAGCTGTTTTTT. Translation gives CASGLLESGTGELFF.

The J gene is TRBJ1-2, the V gene TRBV6-5; possible D gene TRBD1, 6 bases. Trimming left V 6 bases short and J 9 bases short, with 23 bases between. The germline V gene has CDR1 MNHEY and CDR2 SVGAGI. The CDR3 runs 15 residues. The CDR3 region is CASRMGAGRSYSYTF. As DNA, the CDR3 is TGTGCCAGCAGGATGGGGGCGGGGCGGTCATACAGCTACACCTTC.

This clone was picked up a small number of times. J is TRBJ1-1 and V is TRBV30, with TRBD1 as a possible D gene (6 bases). Looked up from germline, CDR1 is GTSNPN and CDR2 is SVGIG (reference sequence). Trimming cost V 3 bases and J 1 base, with 15 bases left between them. The CDR3 loop spans 15 amino acids. The CDR3 bases are TGTGCCTGGAGGAGAAGGGGGGCCCCGAACACTGAAGCTTTCTTT. Its translation: CAWRRRGAPNTEAFF.

The V gene is TRBV18, the J gene TRBJ2-6, with 8 bases that match TRBD1. This CDR3 has 17 residues. V lost 6 bases and J lost 3; bases outside the gene matches: 10. Germline lookup yields CDR1 KGHSH and CDR2 LQKENI. The CDR3: CASSPTGVHGGANVLTF. The CDR3 DNA is TGTGCCAGCTCGCCGACAGGGGTTCATGGTGGGGCCAACGTCCTGACTTTC.

The chain uses TRBV18 and TRBJ2-2, with a tentative D call TRBD1 (6 bases). This CDR3 spans 15 amino acids. The germline gives CDR1 KGHSH, CDR2 LQKENI. Trimming left V 3 bases short and J 5 bases short, with 13 bases between. The CDR3 nucleotides are TGTGCCAGCTCACCGCTCAGGGGATCGACCGGGGAGCTGTTTTTT. This encodes CASSPLRGSTGELFF.

The chain is built from TRBV5-1 and TRBJ2-5; D remains unclear. Germline V gives CDR1 SGHRS, CDR2 YFSETQ. V was trimmed by 0 bases and J by 2 bases, leaving 8 bases between them. The CDR3 sequence is 14 residues long. This CDR3 is CASSLATAQETQYF. The DNA of the CDR3 is TGCGCCAGCAGCTTGGCCACAGCTCAAGAGACCCAGTACTTC.

The chain couples TRBV4-1 to TRBJ2-3; D gene ambiguous. The V gene lost 0 bases and the J gene lost 5 bases, with 12 bases spanning the gap. Germline CDR1 and CDR2: MGHRA and YSYEKL. The length of the CDR3 is 15 residues. CDR3 residues: CASSQEVGIRDTQYF. The CDR3 DNA reads TGCGCCAGCAGCCAAGAAGTGGGGATAAGAGATACGCAGTATTTT.

The V gene is TRBV28, the J gene TRBJ2-3; TRBD1 matches at 9 bases. Trimming cost V 7 bases and J 5 bases; bases outside gene matches: 13. This CDR3 spans 16 amino acids. Germline V gives CDR1 MDHEN, CDR2 SYDVKM. CDR3 residues: CASTPPRQGVRDTQYF. The CDR3 DNA sequence: TGTGCCAGCACCCCTCCCCGACAGGGGGTGAGAGATACGCAGTATTTT.

The chain uses TRBV7-3 and TRBJ2-5; 10 positions agree with TRBD1. The CDR3 is 16 residues long. The germline V gene has CDR1 SGHTA and CDR2 FQGTGA. Trimming at V came to 1 base and at J to 5 bases, leaving 7 bases not matched to a gene. The CDR3 DNA follows: TGTGCCAGCAGCTTAAGTGGGACAGGGGCGGGGGAGACCCAGTACTTC. The encoded protein is CASSLSGTGAGETQYF.

This chain uses TRBV7-2 with TRBJ1-2; tentative D call: TRBD1 (5 bases). This CDR3 is built from 16 residues. V shed 4 bases and J shed 3 bases, with 18 bases lying between them. Per the germline V gene, CDR1 is SGHTA and CDR2 is FQGNSA. The CDR3 DNA follows: TGTGCCAGCAGCTCTTCTCCCTCGACAGCCTACTATGGCTACACCTTC. Amino acids: CASSSSPSTAYYGYTF.

V and J are TRBV12-5 and TRBJ2-1; TRBD1 aligns across 8 bases. V shed 4 bases, J shed 5 bases, and the junction held 1 base outside the gene matches. The CDR3 runs to 13 residues. The V gene's germline CDR1 is LGHNT and CDR2 FRNRAP. The CDR3 region has the DNA TGTGCTAGTGGTTGGACAGGGAACAATGAGCAGTTCTTC. Translated, it gives CASGWTGNNEQFF.

The rearrangement joins TRBV28 to TRBJ1-5; TRBD1 might be the D (6 bases). The CDR3 is 16 amino acids. Germline-derived CDR1 and CDR2 are MDHEN and SYDVKM. V was cut by 5 bases and J by 7 bases, with 21 bases left in between. CDR3 sequence reads: CASSPKGGPVSQPQHF. The CDR3 DNA sequence: TGTGCCAGCAGTCCCAAGGGGGGCCCTGTCAGCCAGCCCCAGCATTTT.